This T cell receptor (beta chain) was sequenced during a study of technical replicates of blood from several donors. Assay used: immunoSEQ multiplex PCR; TCRdb lists only in-frame clones, some missing. Among 70,000 to 85,000 clones listed, almost 98% were seen once. The V gene's germline CDR1 is GTSNPN and CDR2 SVGIG (reference sequence). V lost 2 bases to trimming and J lost 6 bases, with 11 bases between them. The CDR3 is 13 residues long. The sequencing input was T cells isolated from PBMCs. This sequence was found in a human donor in good health. The chain carries TRBV30 and TRBJ2-1; TRBD2 is a possible D gene (5 bases). The CDR3 bases are TGTGCCTGGAGTCTACGTGCGGGCAATGAGCAGTTCTTC. This codes for CAWSLRAGNEQFF. Together with reference TRBV30 and TRBJ2-1, the CDR3 gives the full variable domain: SQTIHQWPATLVQPVGSPLSLECTVEGTSNPNLYWYRQAAGRGLQLLFYSVGIGQISSEVPQNLSASRPQDRQFILSSKKLLLSDSGFYLCAWSLRAGNEQFFGPGTRLTVL.